The next 17 T cell receptor beta chains were all read from a single sample in a study of blood T cell repertoires in COVID-19. TCRdb keeps only in-frame clones here, not all; method: immunoSEQ multiplex PCR. Found here are 18,000 or so clones, over 75% of them singletons; the top ten hold around 8.9%. The specimen was peripheral blood. These receptors came from a man aged 40-49 years with active COVID-19.

The chain couples TRBV7-2 to TRBJ1-5; no clear D. V gave up 0 bases and J gave up 4 bases, with 13 bases separating them. Germline V gene sequence: CDR1 SGHTA, CDR2 FQGNSA. This CDR3 spans 16 amino acids. The CDR3 here is CASSLAQSQINQPQHF. The CDR3 DNA is TGTGCCAGCAGCTTAGCTCAGTCGCAGATTAATCAGCCCCAGCATTTT.

This clone was counted once. The chain couples TRBV5-1 to TRBJ2-3; 13 positions match TRBD2. This CDR3 is built from 15 residues. Germline V CDR1 and CDR2: SGHRS, YFSETQ. The junction had 9 bases not matched to a gene; V was cut back by 4 bases and J by 10 bases. Written as DNA, the CDR3 is TGCGCCAGCAGCACAGGACTAGCGGGAGTTGCAGCGCAGTATTTT. This translates into CASSTGLAGVAAQYF. The whole variable domain, remainder taken from reference TRBV5-1 and TRBJ2-3, is KAGVTQTPRYLIKTRGQQVTLSCSPISGHRSVSWYQQTPGQGLQFLFEYFSETQRNKGNFPGRFSGRQFSNSRSEMNVSTLELGDSALYLCASSTGLAGVAAQYFGPGTRLTVL.

This chain joins TRBV2 and TRBJ2-1; a possible D gene is TRBD2 (6 bases). The V gene's germline CDR1 is SNHLY and CDR2 FYNNEI. CDR3 length: 15 residues. Trimming removed 7 bases from V and 0 bases from J, with 13 bases in between. This CDR3 is CASMSMGGSYNEQFF. The CDR3 nucleotides read TGTGCCAGCATGTCTATGGGGGGCTCCTACAATGAGCAGTTCTTC.

The chain employs TRBV19 and TRBJ2-2; 14 positions agree with TRBD2. The junction had 5 bases not matched to a gene; V was cut back by 7 bases and J by 4 bases. The germline gives CDR1 LNHDA, CDR2 SQIVND (reference sequence). The CDR3 totals 16 residues. In DNA, the CDR3 is TGTGCCAGTACCCCGGGACTAGCGGGGGTCACCGGGGAGCTGTTTTTT. Its translation: CASTPGLAGVTGELFF. Variable domain in full (rest from reference TRBV19 and TRBJ2-2): DGGITQSPKYLFRKEGQNVTLSCEQNLNHDAMYWYRQDPGQGLRLIYYSQIVNDFQKGDIAEGYSVSREKKESFPLTVTSAQKNPTAFYLCASTPGLAGVTGELFFGEGSRLTVL.

This clone was detected once. V gene TRBV7-9 combines with J gene TRBJ2-1; 11 nucleotides line up with TRBD1. Per the germline V gene, CDR1 is SEHNR and CDR2 is FQNEAQ (reference sequence). The CDR3 loop spans 17 amino acids. With 3 bases clipped from V and 7 bases from J, the junction kept 11 bases outside the gene matches. The CDR3 nucleotides are TGTGCCAGCAGCTTTAGTGCCGGGACAGGGGGTTTAAATGAGCAGTTCTTC. Residues: CASSFSAGTGGLNEQFF.

CDR3 DNA: TGCGCCAGCAGCGCGCGGGACAGGGGTGGAGGAGGCTACACCTTC. Translated, it gives CASSARDRGGGGYTF. The V and J genes are TRBV4-3 and TRBJ1-2; 10 nucleotides align to TRBD1. The CDR3 has 15 amino acids. The germline V gene encodes CDR1 LGHNA and CDR2 YSLEER. J gave up 8 bases and V 5 bases, and 11 bases lay outside the gene matches.

V usage is TRBV5-4 and J usage is TRBJ2-7; TRBD2 matches 15 bases. V shed 4 bases and J 3 bases; nucleotides not matched to a gene: 11. Germline-derived CDR1 and CDR2 are SGHNT and YYREEE (reference sequence). This CDR3 comprises 18 residues. As DNA, the CDR3 is TGTGCCAGCAGCCGCGGACTAGCGGGAGGGCCAGGGATCTACGAGCAGTACTTC. Protein: CASSRGLAGGPGIYEQYF.

This clone was found once. V is TRBV4-1 and J is TRBJ2-7; 8 bases line up with TRBD2. Germline V gene sequence: CDR1 MGHRA, CDR2 YSYEKL. This CDR3 comprises 17 residues. Trimming at V came to 1 base and at J to 4 bases, leaving 12 bases not matched to a gene. The DNA for the CDR3 is TGCGCCAGCAGCCAAGTGTGGTCAGCGGGAGTGGTTTACGAGCAGTACTTC. Protein product: CASSQVWSAGVVYEQYF.

The CDR3 nucleotides read TGTGCCAGCAGTAAAGAGACAGGGATTTGGGTCACAGATACGCAGTATTTT. It is translated as CASSKETGIWVTDTQYF. The gene calls are TRBV6-1 and TRBJ2-3, with 7 bases aligning to TRBD1. CDR1 and CDR2 (germline): MNHNS, SASEGT. This CDR3 is 17 amino acids long. V lost 5 bases, J lost 2 bases, and 13 bases stayed unmatched.

The chain is built from TRBV6-1 and TRBJ2-7; D gene ambiguous. From germline, CDR1 is MNHNS and CDR2 SASEGT. The CDR3 is 13 amino acids. V gave up 3 bases and J gave up 4 bases, with 10 bases separating them. The CDR3 region is CASSEPPIYEQYF. DNA of the CDR3: TGTGCCAGCAGTGAGCCACCTATATACGAGCAGTACTTC.

The CDR3 loop is CASSYSTVTGDYSNQPQHF. DNA of the CDR3: TGTGCCAGCAGTTACTCGACTGTGACAGGAGACTATAGCAATCAGCCCCAGCATTTT. This chain connects TRBV6-2 or TRBV6-3 to TRBJ1-5; the D gene is possibly TRBD1 (6 bases). The CDR3 runs 19 residues. V lost 0 bases and J 0 bases, leaving 18 bases between the germline ends. Germline CDR1 is MNHEY and CDR2 is SVGEGT.

The chain combines TRBV7-8 with TRBJ1-2; 8 bases map to TRBD1. The CDR3 length is 15 residues. Germline V lookup: CDR1 SGHVS, CDR2 FQNEAQ. Trimming took 2 bases from V and 8 from J; bases not matched to a gene: 10. This chain's CDR3 is CASSLSPGTGGGYTF. The CDR3 DNA is TGTGCCAGCAGCTTAAGTCCCGGGACAGGTGGGGGCTACACCTTC.

This clone was recorded only once. The chain recombines TRBV5-6 with TRBJ2-2, with 8 bases aligning to TRBD2. Trimming removed 0 bases from V and 3 bases from J; junction bases left unmatched: 7. The CDR3 contains 17 residues. The germline V gene encodes CDR1 SGHDT and CDR2 YYEEEE. This chain's CDR3 is CASSLALGRGDTGELFF. CDR3 sequence (DNA): TGTGCCAGCAGCTTGGCACTCGGGAGGGGTGACACCGGGGAGCTGTTTTTT.

The DNA for the CDR3 is TGTGCCAGCAGCGTCGGGACAACAACTAATGAAAAACTGTTTTTT. Translating it yields CASSVGTTTNEKLFF. The rearrangement joins TRBV9 to TRBJ1-4; D is perhaps TRBD1 (6 bases). The length of the CDR3 is 15 residues. Germline V CDR1 and CDR2: SGDLS, YYNGEE. The V gene lost 2 bases and the J gene lost 0 bases, with 8 bases spanning the gap.

This clone was recorded a few times. The chain carries TRBV15 and TRBJ2-1; 9 nucleotides align to TRBD1. V was pared by 3 bases and J by 6 bases, with 9 bases of the junction left unmatched. Germline loops: CDR1 LNHNV, CDR2 YYDKDF (reference sequence). The CDR3 extends over 16 amino acids. The CDR3 sequence: CATSRKDRGLSNEQFF. CDR3 DNA: TGTGCCACCAGCAGGAAGGACAGGGGTTTAAGCAATGAGCAGTTCTTC. The full variable domain, with the rest looked up from reference TRBV15 and TRBJ2-1, is DAMVIQNPRYQVTQFGKPVTLSCSQTLNHNVMYWYQQKSSQAPKLLFHYYDKDFNNEADTPDNFQSRRPNTSFCFLDIRSPGLGDTAMYLCATSRKDRGLSNEQFFGPGTRLTVL.

The V gene is TRBV4-1, the J gene TRBJ1-1, with D possibly being TRBD1 (5 bases). The germline CDR1 and CDR2 sequences are MGHRA and YSYEKL. The length of the CDR3 is 14 residues. V shed 9 bases and J shed 1 base, with 15 bases lying between them. In nucleotides, the CDR3 is TGCGCCAGTAGGGGCCATCTTAAGAACACTGAAGCTTTCTTT. Protein product: CASRGHLKNTEAFF.

The chain has TRBV10-2 and TRBJ1-4; 7 bases match TRBD1. This CDR3 contains 14 residues. Trimming removed 6 bases from V and 2 bases from J; junction bases left unmatched: 3. From germline, CDR1 is WSHSY and CDR2 SAAADI. The CDR3 DNA reads TGCGCCAGCAGGCCGACAGGGACTAATGAAAAACTGTTTTTT. Encoded protein: CASRPTGTNEKLFF.